Below, 26 T cell receptor beta chains from the same sample are listed, as sequenced in a study of blood T cell repertoires in COVID-19. Produced via immunoSEQ multiplex PCR; TCRdb's table is partial and in-frame only. The sample comprises 120,000 or so clones, roughly 74% of which are singletons, and roughly 5% rests with the top ten. Sequencing was carried out using peripheral blood. The receptors were sampled from a man between 60 and 70 years old with acute or convalescent COVID-19.

This sequence joins TRBV29-1 and TRBJ1-1; the D gene is possibly TRBD1 (6 bases). Trimming took off 2 bases at V and 0 bases at J, with 13 bases between the two ends. Germline V gene data show CDR1 as SQVTM and CDR2 as ANQGSEA. This CDR3 is built from 15 residues. The CDR3 DNA reads TGCAGCGTTGAAATGATCCCAGGGGTGAACACTGAAGCTTTCTTT. Protein product: CSVEMIPGVNTEAFF. Using reference TRBV29-1 and TRBJ1-1 for the parts outside the CDR3, the full variable domain is SAVISQKPSRDICQRGTSLTIQCQVDSQVTMMFWYRQQPGQSLTLIATANQGSEATYESGFVIDKFPISRPNLTFSTLTVSNMSPEDSSIYLCSVEMIPGVNTEAFFGQGTRLTVV.

In its sample, this clone was seen a few times. The V and J genes are TRBV10-2 and TRBJ1-3, with 9 bases that match TRBD1. Germline CDR1 reads WSHSY; CDR2 reads SAAADI. Unmatched junction bases numbered 4, after V lost 8 bases and J lost 2 bases. The CDR3 covers 14 residues. The CDR3 DNA reads TGCGCCAGCCAGGGACAGGGTACTGGAAACACCATATATTTT. Its translation is CASQGQGTGNTIYF.

The chain is built from TRBV30 and TRBJ2-2; 12 bases fit TRBD1. The CDR3 length is 16 residues. Germline lookup yields CDR1 GTSNPN and CDR2 SVGIG (reference sequence). J gave up 6 bases and V 3 bases, and 8 bases lay outside the gene matches. DNA for the CDR3: TGTGCCTGGAGGTCGGCGGGACAGGGGGCTGCCGGGGAGCTGTTTTTT. This translates into CAWRSAGQGAAGELFF.

V gene TRBV6-6 combines with J gene TRBJ1-1; weak D call: TRBD1 (6 bases). Trimming shortened V by 6 bases and J by 4 bases, and 15 bases separated the two germline ends. Germline assignment: CDR1 MNHNY and CDR2 SVGAGI (reference sequence). CDR3 length: 14 residues. This CDR3 is CASRRRGGVTEAFF. CDR3 nucleotide sequence: TGTGCCAGCAGGCGTAGGGGGGGAGTCACTGAAGCTTTCTTT.

This clone was seen at least ten times. The V call is TRBV14, the J call TRBJ2-3; D is undetermined. The germline V and J ends were trimmed by 0 bases and 4 bases, with 5 bases remaining between them. Germline CDR1 reads SGHDN; CDR2 reads FVKESK. The CDR3 spans 13 residues. The CDR3 nucleotides are TGTGCCAGCAGCCAAGACTATTCAGATACGCAGTATTTT. Encoded protein: CASSQDYSDTQYF. The whole variable domain, filled in from reference TRBV14 and TRBJ2-3, reads EAGVTQFPSHSVIEKGQTVTLRCDPISGHDNLYWYRRVMGKEIKFLLHFVKESKQDESGMPNNRFLAERTGGTYSTLKVQPAELEDSGVYFCASSQDYSDTQYFGPGTRLTVL.

The chain uses TRBV5-6 and TRBJ1-2; 9 bases are shared with TRBD1. Unmatched junction bases numbered 13, after V lost 1 base and J lost 6 bases. CDR3 length equals 17 residues. Germline CDR1 reads SGHDT; CDR2 reads YYEEEE. CDR3 DNA sequence: TGTGCCAGCAGCTTGTATCTCGGACCGGACAGGGGTCATGGCTACACCTTC. Translated, it gives CASSLYLGPDRGHGYTF.

The chain uses TRBV5-1 and TRBJ1-2; 10 positions agree with TRBD1. The germline V gene encodes CDR1 SGHRS and CDR2 YFSETQ. Germline trimming cut 4 bases from V and 4 bases from J; bases unmatched to any gene: 7. The CDR3 sequence is 15 residues long. The CDR3 nucleotides are TGCGCCAGCAGCAGGGGACAGGGGATGCTCTATGGCTACACCTTC. It codes for CASSRGQGMLYGYTF. The full variable domain, in which reference TRBV5-1 and TRBJ1-2 provide the parts outside the CDR3, is KAGVTQTPRYLIKTRGQQVTLSCSPISGHRSVSWYQQTPGQGLQFLFEYFSETQRNKGNFPGRFSGRQFSNSRSEMNVSTLELGDSALYLCASSRGQGMLYGYTFGSGTRLTVV.

The rearrangement uses TRBV27 and TRBJ2-1; D perhaps matches TRBD2 (6 bases). The CDR3 loop spans 14 amino acids. The germline V gene has CDR1 MNHEY and CDR2 SMNVEV (reference sequence). The V end was cut by 4 bases, the J end by 2 bases, with 9 bases between. The CDR3 coding sequence is TGTGCCAGCAGTTCCGCGGGAACCTACAATGAGCAGTTCTTC. Its translation is CASSSAGTYNEQFF.

This sequence joins TRBV7-8 and TRBJ1-1; maybe TRBD1 (6 bases). The CDR3 is 18 residues long. Trimming took 5 bases from V and 0 from J, leaving 22 bases between them. Germline CDR1 and CDR2: SGHVS and FQNEAQ. CDR3 sequence reads: CASSPLRRVGGMNTEAFF. The CDR3 DNA reads as TGTGCCAGCAGCCCTCTTCGTAGGGTAGGGGGAATGAACACTGAAGCTTTCTTT. The whole variable domain, remainder taken from reference TRBV7-8 and TRBJ1-1, is GAGVSQSPRYKVAKRGQDVALRCDPISGHVSLFWYQQALGQGPEFLTYFQNEAQLDKSGLPSDRFFAERPEGSVSTLKIQRTQQEDSAVYLCASSPLRRVGGMNTEAFFGQGTRLTVV.

The rearrangement links TRBV2 to TRBJ1-5; possibly TRBD1 for D (5 bases). Germline lookup yields CDR1 SNHLY and CDR2 FYNNEI. The CDR3 runs to 14 residues. Trimming stripped 6 bases from V and 1 base from J, with 10 bases between. As DNA, the CDR3 is TGTGCCAGCAGGGGGGGGGAAAGCAATCAGCCCCAGCATTTT. Translation: CASRGGESNQPQHF.

The CDR3 here is CASSPGALSTDTQYF. The DNA for the CDR3 is TGTGCCAGCTCACCGGGGGCCTTAAGCACAGATACGCAGTATTTT. The J gene is TRBJ2-3, the V gene TRBV18, with TRBD1 as a possible D gene (6 bases). With 3 bases removed from V and 0 bases from J, the gap between germline ends came to 10 bases. The length of the CDR3 is 15 residues. Germline CDR1 and CDR2: KGHSH and LQKENI. Full variable domain (remainder filled in from reference TRBV18 and TRBJ2-3): NAGVMQNPRHLVRRRGQEARLRCSPMKGHSHVYWYRQLPEEGLKFMVYLQKENIIDESGMPKERFSAEFPKEGPSILRIQQVVRGDSAAYFCASSPGALSTDTQYFGPGTRLTVL.

The chain combines TRBV7-3 with TRBJ1-2; 7 nucleotides line up with TRBD1. There are 15 residues in the CDR3. After removal of 3 bases from V and 5 bases from J, the junction contained 9 bases not matched to a gene. CDR1 is SGHTA and CDR2 is FQGTGA in the germline V gene. The CDR3 here is CASSFSTGPGYGYTF. CDR3 nucleotide sequence: TGTGCCAGCAGCTTTTCGACAGGGCCTGGTTATGGCTACACCTTC.

V and J are TRBV28 and TRBJ2-1; the D gene is possibly TRBD2 (5 bases). Germline CDR1 and CDR2: MDHEN and SYDVKM. Trimming took 8 bases from V and 2 from J, leaving 13 bases between them. CDR3 size: 14 residues. The DNA for the CDR3 is TGTGCCAGCCGATCCGGCGGGCCCTACAATGAGCAGTTCTTC. Amino acid sequence: CASRSGGPYNEQFF.

This clone has ten or more counts. The chain links TRBV5-1 to TRBJ2-5; 9 bases fit TRBD2. The V gene's germline CDR1 is SGHRS and CDR2 YFSETQ. The CDR3 runs 16 residues. The V gene end was trimmed by 1 base and the J gene end by 0 bases; junction bases not matched to a gene: 4. The CDR3 here is CASSLFLAGDQETQYF. Here the CDR3 DNA reads TGCGCCAGCAGCTTGTTCTTAGCGGGGGACCAAGAGACCCAGTACTTC.

This clone was seen more than once but under ten times. The chain links TRBV24-1 to TRBJ1-4; TRBD1 aligns across 8 bases. The CDR3 consists of 16 residues. After removal of 0 bases from V and 8 bases from J, the junction contained 7 bases not matched to a gene. From germline, CDR1 is KGHDR and CDR2 SFDVKD. The CDR3 region is CATSDLVPGQGEKLFF. The CDR3 bases are TGTGCCACCAGTGATTTGGTCCCCGGACAGGGAGAAAAACTGTTTTTT.

The CDR3 nucleotides are TGTGCCTGGAGGGGGACTAGCGGGCAAGGTTACGAGCAGTACTTC. This encodes CAWRGTSGQGYEQYF. The gene calls are TRBV30 and TRBJ2-7; 12 bases map to TRBD2. The CDR3 length is 15 residues. The V gene's germline CDR1 is GTSNPN and CDR2 SVGIG (reference sequence). The V segment lost 3 bases and the J segment 4 bases; nucleotides outside the gene matches: 7.

This clone was observed a handful of times. This chain uses TRBV5-6 with TRBJ1-1, with D unresolved. This CDR3 has 14 amino acids. Per the germline V gene, CDR1 is SGHDT and CDR2 is YYEEEE. Trimming stripped 0 bases from V and 6 bases from J, with 12 bases between. CDR3 residues: CASSLVGFDSEAFF. The CDR3 DNA is TGTGCCAGCAGCTTGGTTGGATTTGACTCTGAAGCTTTCTTT. Full variable domain (outside the CDR3, taken from reference TRBV5-6 and TRBJ1-1): DAGVTQSPTHLIKTRGQQVTLRCSPKSGHDTVSWYQQALGQGPQFIFQYYEEEERQRGNFPDRFSGHQFPNYSSELNVNALLLGDSALYLCASSLVGFDSEAFFGQGTRLTVV.

This clone was counted a few times. This chain joins TRBV7-6 and TRBJ2-7; perhaps TRBD1 as D (6 bases). This CDR3 has 13 residues. Trimming shortened V by 5 bases and J by 3 bases, and 11 bases separated the two germline ends. CDR1 and CDR2 (germline): SGHVS, FNYEAQ. The CDR3 DNA is TGTGCCAGCAGCCAGACGGACAGCTACGAGCAGTACTTC. Its translation: CASSQTDSYEQYF. Filled out from reference TRBV7-6 and TRBJ2-7, the complete variable domain reads GAGVSQSPRYKVTKRGQDVALRCDPISGHVSLYWYRQALGQGPEFLTYFNYEAQQDKSGLPNDRFSAERPEGSISTLTIQRTEQRDSAMYRCASSQTDSYEQYFGPGTRLTVT.

This chain links TRBV18 with TRBJ2-2, with D possibly being TRBD1 (5 bases). The CDR3 covers 13 residues. Germline loops: CDR1 KGHSH, CDR2 LQKENI. V lost 2 bases to trimming and J lost 6 bases, with 7 bases between them. The CDR3 nucleotides read TGTGCCAGCTCACCAGGGGCCGCCGGGGAGCTGTTTTTT. Translating gives CASSPGAAGELFF.

This clone was recorded a few times. The rearrangement links TRBV5-4 to TRBJ2-5; the D gene is possibly TRBD2 (6 bases). CDR3 length: 15 residues. V was cut by 5 bases and J by 2 bases, with 16 bases left in between. From germline, CDR1 is SGHNT and CDR2 YYREEE (reference sequence). This CDR3 is CASRETSNPQETQYF. The DNA of the CDR3 is TGTGCCAGCAGGGAAACTAGCAACCCACAAGAGACCCAGTACTTC.

There are a few counts of this clone. The chain links TRBV18 to TRBJ1-5; 7 bases are shared with TRBD1. V shed 2 bases and J 6 bases; nucleotides not matched to a gene: 4. The V gene's germline CDR1 is KGHSH and CDR2 LQKENI. CDR3 length: 14 amino acids. In nucleotides, the CDR3 is TGTGCCAGCTCACCAGGACAGGCAGGTCAGCCCCAGCATTTT. This translates into CASSPGQAGQPQHF.

This chain joins TRBV11-2 and TRBJ2-1; TRBD2 matches at 9 bases. The CDR3 is 15 residues long. V shed 5 bases, J shed 8 bases, and the junction held 10 bases outside the gene matches. The germline gives CDR1 SGHAT, CDR2 FQNNGV. As DNA, the CDR3 is TGTGCCAGCAGCCGTCTAGCGGGATTTTATGATGAGCAGTTCTTC. Protein product: CASSRLAGFYDEQFF.

This clone was recorded a few times. The chain has TRBV9 and TRBJ2-5; 11 bases line up with TRBD2. CDR3 length: 18 amino acids. From germline, CDR1 is SGDLS and CDR2 YYNGEE. With V trimmed by 0 bases and J by 2 bases, 9 bases remained unmatched. The CDR3, as DNA: TGTGCCAGCAGCGTAGGTATTGGGACTAGCGGATTACAAGAGACCCAGTACTTC. It is translated as CASSVGIGTSGLQETQYF.

The chain has TRBV7-9 and TRBJ2-7; D call uncertain. The V end lost 5 bases, the J end lost 3 bases, and 8 bases lay between the germline ends. From germline, CDR1 is SEHNR and CDR2 FQNEAQ (reference sequence). CDR3 size: 12 residues. The CDR3: CASSVSIYEQYF. As DNA, the CDR3 is TGTGCCAGCAGCGTGAGTATCTACGAGCAGTACTTC.

This clone was seen a handful of times. J is TRBJ2-1 and V is TRBV6-4, with 11 bases that match TRBD2. After removal of 0 bases from V and 8 bases from J, the junction contained 3 bases not matched to a gene. The V gene's germline CDR1 is MRHNA and CDR2 SNTAGT. The CDR3 is made up of 15 amino acids. The CDR3 region has the DNA TGTGCCAGCAGTGACTCTAGCGGGGGGGCGGATGAGCAGTTCTTC. Its protein product is CASSDSSGGADEQFF.

The rearrangement joins TRBV7-9 to TRBJ2-5, with 10 bases lining up with TRBD1. The germline V gene encodes CDR1 SEHNR and CDR2 FQNEAQ (reference sequence). The ends lost 7 bases at V and 3 bases at J; junction bases unmatched: 5. The CDR3 extends over 14 amino acids. The CDR3 nucleotides read TGTGCCAGCACCGAGGGACAGGGGAAAGAGACCCAGTACTTC. Amino acids: CASTEGQGKETQYF.